Sequencing of this T cell receptor (beta chain) was carried out in a study of shared clonotypes between healthy human individuals (dated by TCRdb to 2018 to 2021). For context, the study as a whole: The cohort comprised two women and a few men aged 18 to 49 years. Per donor, three plates each were used for CD4 naive and CD4 memory, two for CD8 naive, and one for CD8 memory. Leukapheresis yielded between about 0.94 and 9.5 billion PBMCs per donor. To increase sequencing depth and limit assay-specific biases, TCR repertoire library preparation and sequencing were carried out by different laboratories using diverse techniques. Blood TCR repertoires of roughly five healthy adults were deeply sequenced to estimate repertoire size and the extent of clonotype sharing between individuals. What the research found in general, with its limitations: Estimated clonotype richness was generally larger for naive than for memory subsets. Compared with non-shared clonotypes, the clonotypes found in all four sorted-subset donors had higher generation probabilities. Even with the large sequencing depth, rarefaction of the sorted-subset datasets indicated that sequencing was incomplete. The small number of donors limited the genetic and exposure-history diversity represented. Only blood was sampled, and tissue TCR repertoires likely differ from those in blood. Based on pairwise subsampling, the degree of clonotype sharing among donors was expected to be affected by sequencing depth. About 5% of naive CD4, 3.5% of naive CD8, roughly 2.4% of memory CD4, and 0.4% of memory CD8 clonotypes were shared across several donors.

CD8 naive samples were CD45RO-negative cells positively selected for CCR7, giving a CD45RA+CCR7+ population that excluded TemRA cells. Healthy HIV-negative adults with no recently reported acute infections or vaccinations were included as donors. All donors were Caucasian adults living in Nashville, Tennessee, USA. Blood was collected by leukapheresis, and PBMCs were isolated by Ficoll-Histopaque density gradient centrifugation and then cryopreserved in liquid nitrogen vapor phase. Analytical flow cytometry was used to check the purity and quantity of every magnetically sorted T cell population. Each sorted fraction had its genomic DNA isolated and then quantified by UV absorbance on a Nanodrop 2000c. TCR CDR3 regions were amplified from genomic DNA by multiplex PCR using the deep immunoSEQ assay. For each cell subset, the extracted genomic DNA was distributed evenly across all wells of several immunoSEQ 96-well plates, and each plate served as one replicate. Each replicate PCR for sorted subsets received roughly 0.2 ug genomic DNA, equal to roughly 30,000 T cell genomes. Purified libraries were quantified with a Qubit 3.0 fluorometer, sized on a Bioanalyzer 2100, and re-quantified with the KAPA Library Quantification kit. Every immunoSEQ 96-well plate was sequenced on a separate single-read 150-cycle Illumina NextSeq 550 flow cell. The source study handled its data this way. Because only junctional sequences without quality scores were contained in the immunoSEQ output, filtering matching that applied to full-length reads could not be performed. To assign V/J genes and CDR3, sequences were annotated against IMGT germline references using PyIR, a Python wrapper for IgBLAST v1.9. Reads were removed for weak V/J assignments (E-value above 1e-6), missing CDR3, stop codons, out-of-frame junctions, or ambiguous translated residues. V3J clonotypes were defined by identical inferred V gene, J gene, and CDR3 amino acid sequence. Percentage overlap between repertoires was calculated by dividing the number of shared unique clonotypes by the size of the smaller repertoire. Repertoire richness was assessed with RTK rarefaction, the Chao1 estimator, and Recon v2.1 estimates of unobserved clonotypes. OLGA was used to compute generation probabilities for all TCRbeta clonotypes that the gDNA method yielded from several donors. TCRdb holds this immuneACCESS table with in-frame rearrangements only. Some clones are missing; in checked studies, unresolved V genes explain under half, and the rest has no known cause. From that table come the V and J calls and clone size; the DNA was used to work out D and trimming. The sample contains 650,000 to 800,000 clones, under 95% of them found a single time. 24% of the sample rests with the top ten.

Regarding this clone: Its specific antigen is unknown. Per-nucleotide qualities are absent, and no much larger clonotype sits a single base away. Other DNA sequences of this sample code for an identical CDR3.

The germline V gene (reference sequence) sets CDR1 to MNHEY and CDR2 to SMNVEV. The CDR3 runs 13 amino acids, cysteine and phenylalanine included. Here the CDR3 DNA is all that survives: 39 bases in frame from base 1. V is cut back by 2 bases and J by 6 bases, with 2 bases in the junction unmatched. This clonotype originated in a man between 25 and 39 years old in good health. Sequencing input: naive CD8+ T cells sorted from blood. The cell subset or site label on this specimen signifies: CD45RA+CCR7+. The sequence links TRBV27 to TRBJ2-7; 9 bases in the middle match TRBD2. The encoded CDR3 is CASSLAGGPEQYF. DNA sequence: TGTGCCAGCAGTTTAGCGGGAGGGCCCGAGCAGTACTTC.